The entry below describes one T cell receptor (beta chain). Antigen specificity is unknown. In germline, CDR1 is MNHEY, CDR2 SVGAGI. V lost 0 bases and J lost 5, with 10 bases in between. The length of the CDR3 is 14 residues. Some clones are missing from TCRdb's copy, which holds only in-frame ones; the method was immunoSEQ multiplex PCR. The sample records some 190,000 clones, approximately 94% being singletons. This record comes from a study of T cell responses to AZD1222 COVID-19 vaccine. Study outcomes and limitations: Regions left unmutated in variants are reportedly the target of nearly half of spike-specific TCRs. In a largely white British group with more females than males, clonal diversity was possibly underestimated. The study identified only five to seven AZD1222 recipients as seropositive at baseline. Sampled repertoires all dated from after the peak T cell response.

This sequence joins TRBV6-5 and TRBJ1-2; D remains ambiguous. Source: peripheral blood, taken 28 days after the second dose of the MenACWY control vaccine. The receptor comes from an adult who received the MenACWY meningococcal vaccine as a control. CDR3 nucleotide sequence: TGTGCCAGCAGTTACTCGGAAGGGTTGTATGGCTACACCTTC. Translated, it gives CASSYSEGLYGYTF.